This T cell receptor beta chain was captured by sequencing in a study of T cells after yellow fever vaccination. In making TCR cDNA, 5'RACE template switching added a universal primer site and UMIs to it. TCRdb used MiXCR to reprocess the 5' RACE reads, holding one entry per CDR3 protein. The sample consists of some 600,000 distinct CDR3 sequences, about 12% of them appearing once. This clonotype was found a few times. The CDR3 totals 14 residues. Germline-derived CDR1 and CDR2 are LGHDT and YNNKEL (reference sequence). V was pared by 1 base and J by 6 bases, with 9 bases between. The V gene is TRBV3-1, the J gene TRBJ2-2; D possibly corresponds to TRBD2 (5 bases). Sample: PBMCs, taken on the day of the yellow fever booster vaccination. The sequence derives from a man in his thirties or forties who received the YFV17D yellow fever vaccine. CDR3 in amino acids: CASSQVATPGELFF. The CDR3 nucleotides read TGTGCCAGCAGCCAAGTAGCGACCCCCGGGGAGCTGTTTTTT.